One sample yielded the 20 T cell receptor beta chains listed below, sequenced in a study of blood T cell repertoires in COVID-19. Method: immunoSEQ multiplex PCR; TCRdb's copy keeps in-frame clones and lacks some. Found here are just under 150,000 clones, 87% of them singletons; the top ten hold over 8.5%. Sequencing input: peripheral blood. The receptors stem from a woman between 45 and 60 years old with active or convalescent COVID-19.

The chain links TRBV12-3 or TRBV12-4 to TRBJ2-2; unclear D gene. Trimming removed 8 bases at V and 1 base at J, with 5 bases between. CDR3 size: 12 residues. Here the CDR3 DNA reads TGTGCCAGCGTCGGGAACACCGGGGAGCTGTTTTTT. This codes for CASVGNTGELFF.

This clone was counted once. The V and J genes are TRBV5-1 and TRBJ2-5, with D possibly being TRBD1 (6 bases). The germline V and J ends were trimmed by 0 bases and 1 base, with 7 bases remaining between them. The CDR3 contains 14 residues. Looked up from germline, CDR1 is SGHRS and CDR2 is YFSETQ. CDR3: CASSLVGAQETQYF. CDR3 coding DNA: TGCGCCAGCAGCTTGGTGGGGGCCCAAGAGACCCAGTACTTC.

Only a few counts were recorded for this clone. V usage is TRBV27 and J usage is TRBJ2-2; 8 bases match TRBD1. Germline V lookup: CDR1 MNHEY, CDR2 SMNVEV (reference sequence). J gave up 0 bases and V 0 bases, and 6 bases lay outside the gene matches. The length of the CDR3 is 18 residues. This chain's CDR3 is CASSLSETGAANTGELFF. The CDR3 region has the DNA TGTGCCAGCAGTTTATCGGAGACAGGGGCCGCGAACACCGGGGAGCTGTTTTTT.

In nucleotides, the CDR3 is TGTGCCAGCAGCTTCGGTCCGAATCAGCCCCAGCATTTT. Protein product: CASSFGPNQPQHF. The chain couples TRBV13 to TRBJ1-5, with no clear D. Trimming cost V 3 bases and J 4 bases, with 7 bases left between them. In germline, CDR1 is PRHDT, CDR2 FYEKMQ (reference sequence). The CDR3 runs 13 residues.

The chain has TRBV7-9 and TRBJ2-5, with D possibly matching TRBD1 (5 bases). Germline CDR1 and CDR2: SEHNR and FQNEAQ (reference sequence). This CDR3 contains 14 residues. Between the trimmed V and J ends, which lost 1 base and 5 bases, there was a span of 11 bases. The CDR3 bases are TGTGCCAGCAGCTTAGAGACAGCACGGGAGACCCAGTACTTC. This gives the protein CASSLETARETQYF.

The chain links TRBV27 to TRBJ2-5, with 7 bases matching TRBD2. Germline-derived CDR1 and CDR2 are MNHEY and SMNVEV (reference sequence). With V trimmed by 0 bases and J by 7 bases, 8 bases remained unmatched. This CDR3 region has 15 residues. The CDR3, as DNA: TGTGCCAGCAGTTTATCACGGGGACTATCGAGGACCCAGTACTTC. Amino acid sequence: CASSLSRGLSRTQYF.

The chain links TRBV5-1 to TRBJ1-1; tentative D call: TRBD1 (6 bases). The CDR3 spans 14 residues. CDR1 and CDR2 (germline): SGHRS, YFSETQ. The V end lost 0 bases, the J end lost 10 bases, and 16 bases lay between the germline ends. The CDR3 bases are TGCGCCAGCAGCTTGGTTGGTCAGGGGATTAGAGCTTTCTTT. It is translated as CASSLVGQGIRAFF. Combining the CDR3 with reference TRBV5-1 and TRBJ1-1 gives the whole variable domain KAGVTQTPRYLIKTRGQQVTLSCSPISGHRSVSWYQQTPGQGLQFLFEYFSETQRNKGNFPGRFSGRQFSNSRSEMNVSTLELGDSALYLCASSLVGQGIRAFFGQGTRLTVV.

The chain joins TRBV19 to TRBJ1-1; D gene ambiguous. The CDR3 extends over 13 amino acids. The germline V and J ends were trimmed by 4 bases and 1 base, with 7 bases remaining between them. The germline V gene encodes CDR1 LNHDA and CDR2 SQIVND (reference sequence). The CDR3 sequence: CASSKRENTEAFF. The CDR3 DNA follows: TGTGCCAGTAGTAAACGCGAGAACACTGAAGCTTTCTTT.

This rearrangement joins TRBV7-6 to TRBJ2-3; 9 nucleotides agree with TRBD1. The CDR3 extends over 14 amino acids. Germline CDR1 and CDR2: SGHVS and FNYEAQ. V was clipped by 5 bases and J by 6 bases; unmatched bases: 6. The CDR3 nucleotides are TGTGCCAGCAGCCAGGGACAGGGTCGTGATACGCAGTATTTT. Translation: CASSQGQGRDTQYF.

This clone was counted at least ten times. J is TRBJ1-2 and V is TRBV5-4; D unclear. Trimming pared 0 bases from V and 2 bases from J, leaving 5 bases between. Per germline, CDR1 SGHNT and CDR2 YYREEE (reference sequence). The CDR3 loop spans 13 amino acids. CDR3 in DNA: TGTGCCAGCAGCTTGGGAGAAAACTATGGCTACACCTTC. It codes for CASSLGENYGYTF.

This chain joins TRBV5-5 and TRBJ2-5; D is perhaps TRBD2 (6 bases). CDR3 length: 12 amino acids. The V gene's germline CDR1 is SGHKS and CDR2 YYEKEE (reference sequence). The V gene lost 5 bases and the J gene lost 5 bases, with 10 bases spanning the gap. The CDR3 bases are TGTGCCAGCAGTGGGGGGTTCGAGACCCAGTACTTC. This gives the protein CASSGGFETQYF.

This clone has more than one count but fewer than ten. This chain joins TRBV25-1 and TRBJ2-1; D unresolved. Germline CDR1 MGHDK, CDR2 SYGVNS. This CDR3 is 15 amino acids long. V lost 7 bases and J lost 8, with 21 bases in between. Here the CDR3 reads CASTPTIAIDHEQFF. Here the CDR3 DNA reads TGTGCCAGCACCCCCACTATAGCTATAGACCATGAGCAGTTCTTC.

This chain joins TRBV29-1 and TRBJ1-1, with D possibly being TRBD1 (6 bases). V was clipped by 6 bases and J by 5 bases, with 16 bases between them. Germline V gene sequence: CDR1 SQVTM, CDR2 ANQGSEA. The CDR3 is 13 amino acids. Written as DNA, the CDR3 is TGCAGCGTCATCCTAGGGGGGGGGACTGAAGCTTTCTTT. Its protein product is CSVILGGGTEAFF.

The chain has TRBV5-6 and TRBJ1-2; TRBD1 aligns across 8 bases. Per germline, CDR1 SGHDT and CDR2 YYEEEE. V shed 5 bases, J shed 0 bases, and the junction held 12 bases outside the gene matches. The CDR3 consists of 17 residues. CDR3 coding DNA: TGTGCCAGCAGTGGTTCCGGACAGGGAGACTCTAACTATGGCTACACCTTC. Its protein product is CASSGSGQGDSNYGYTF.

The J gene is TRBJ2-7, the V gene TRBV27, with 9 bases identical to TRBD1. Germline-derived CDR1 and CDR2 are MNHEY and SMNVEV (reference sequence). Germline trimming cut 3 bases from V and 2 bases from J; bases unmatched to any gene: 8. The CDR3 is made up of 16 amino acids. The CDR3 is CASSLLTGGKTYEQYF. In DNA, the CDR3 is TGTGCCAGCAGTTTGCTGACAGGGGGTAAGACCTACGAGCAGTACTTC.

This chain uses TRBV5-1 with TRBJ1-3; the D is unclear. The CDR3 totals 15 residues. Trimming took off 0 bases at V and 0 bases at J, with 7 bases between the two ends. CDR1 is SGHRS, CDR2 YFSETQ, per germline. CDR3 in amino acids: CASSLDPSSGNTIYF. The CDR3 coding sequence is TGCGCCAGCAGCTTGGACCCCAGCTCTGGAAACACCATATATTTT. The full variable domain, in which reference TRBV5-1 and TRBJ1-3 provide the parts outside the CDR3, is KAGVTQTPRYLIKTRGQQVTLSCSPISGHRSVSWYQQTPGQGLQFLFEYFSETQRNKGNFPGRFSGRQFSNSRSEMNVSTLELGDSALYLCASSLDPSSGNTIYFGEGSWLTVV.

The V call is TRBV23-1, the J call TRBJ2-7; 10 bases align to TRBD2. TRBV23-1 is an open reading frame whose function is uncertain. The CDR3 consists of 16 residues. V was pared by 4 bases and J by 2 bases, with 8 bases of the junction left unmatched. DNA of the CDR3: TGCGCCAGCAGTCGAACTAGCGGGGTGGGGCCCTACGAGCAGTACTTC. This sequence encodes CASSRTSGVGPYEQYF.

V and J are TRBV9 and TRBJ1-3; the D gene is possibly TRBD1 (6 bases). The V end lost 2 bases, the J end lost 4 bases, and 13 bases lay between the germline ends. The V gene's germline CDR1 is SGDLS and CDR2 YYNGEE. This CDR3 comprises 15 residues. In DNA form, the CDR3 reads TGTGCCAGCAGCGTTGGGGGCCCGGGGGGAAACACCATATATTTT. As protein: CASSVGGPGGNTIYF.

The gene calls are TRBV7-9 and TRBJ1-1; TRBD1 might be the D (6 bases). The CDR3 contains 17 residues. The ends were cut back, 0 bases at V and 1 base at J, with 15 bases in the middle. Germline CDR1 and CDR2: SEHNR and FQNEAQ (reference sequence). The CDR3 loop is CASSLASGTHRNTEAFF. The DNA for the CDR3 is TGTGCCAGCAGCTTAGCTTCCGGGACACACCGGAACACTGAAGCTTTCTTT.

This clone was detected only a few times. This chain joins TRBV5-4 and TRBJ1-6; TRBD1 agrees at 10 bases. The germline CDR1 and CDR2 sequences are SGHNT and YYREEE (reference sequence). CDR3 length: 16 amino acids. The V segment lost 8 bases and the J segment 1 base; nucleotides outside the gene matches: 6. CDR3 DNA: TGTGCCAGTCAAGAGGGACAGGGGTCCTATAATTCACCCCTCCACTTT. It encodes CASQEGQGSYNSPLHF. Together with reference TRBV5-4 and TRBJ1-6, the CDR3 gives the full variable domain: ETGVTQSPTHLIKTRGQQVTLRCSSQSGHNTVSWYQQALGQGPQFIFQYYREEENGRGNFPPRFSGLQFPNYSSELNVNALELDDSALYLCASQEGQGSYNSPLHFGNGTRLTVT.